This T cell receptor beta chain originates from a study of identical twins. V dropped 2 bases and J dropped 5 bases, with 3 bases sitting between them. This CDR3 contains 12 residues. Germline V gene data show CDR1 as MNHEY and CDR2 as SVGAGI. A remark on this clonotype: Its antigen is still unknown.

Notes on the study in general: Twin pairs' shared out-of-frame alpha sequences were enriched in low generation probability.

TCRdb used MiXCR to reprocess the 5' RACE reads, holding one entry per CDR3 protein. Of 200,000 to 250,000 distinct CDR3 sequences in the sample, roughly an eighth were seen once. Separately, the same data were catalogued under a study of yellow fever vaccine responses in identical twins.

Sequencing input: memory (CD45RO+) T cells sorted from blood. The chain couples TRBV6-5 to TRBJ2-2; D call uncertain. This clonotype originated in a woman between 18 and 29 years old in good health. The CDR3 spells CASSYRTGELFF. The CDR3 DNA reads as TGTGCCAGCAGTTACCGGACCGGGGAGCTGTTTTTT.